This T cell receptor (beta chain) is drawn from a study of T cell responses to AZD1222 COVID-19 vaccine. The CDR3 runs 15 residues. Trimming left V 3 bases short and J 1 base short, with 12 bases between. In germline, CDR1 is KGHSH, CDR2 LQKENI. Sequencing was performed with immunoSEQ multiplex PCR; in TCRdb, only in-frame clones are kept and a portion is missing. The data show tens of thousands of clones, with about 88% seen just once and 10% to 15% held by the top ten. This material consisted of peripheral blood, taken on day 0 of AZD1222 vaccination. This chain connects TRBV18 to TRBJ1-2, with a weak D call TRBD1 (5 bases). The TCR sequence derives from an adult in good health. The CDR3, as DNA: TGTGCCAGCTCACCGGACACTCTGCGTAACTATGGCTACACCTTC. As protein: CASSPDTLRNYGYTF.